The T cell receptor (beta chain) under discussion was sequenced for a study of T-cell reconstitution after alpha-beta-depleted transplantation in children. Study conclusions and caveats: The authors attributed T-cell counts and diversity one year after transplant mostly to newly produced T cells. The study reportedly traced alpha-beta T cells about two months after transplant to several hundred expanded graft clones. Elevated TCRbeta diversity at day 60 was traced, in some patients, to surviving recipient T cells and thymic progenitors.

As to this clonotype: The antigen is not known.

CDR1 is SGDLS, CDR2 YYNGEE, per germline. The CDR3 sequence is 14 residues long. Trimming stripped 0 bases from V and 8 bases from J, with 12 bases between. Unique molecular identifiers were built into the TCRbeta library. TCRdb processed the PCR reads anew with MiXCR; each CDR3 protein has one entry. The table records 70,000 to 95,000 distinct CDR3 sequences, around 15% of them present only once. V usage is TRBV9 and J usage is TRBJ2-1; TRBD2 is a possible D gene (5 bases). The specimen comprised PBMCs, mostly from graft donor cells, sampled 180 days after TCRalphabeta/CD19-depleted stem cell transplant. The clonotype originates from a male patient aged 2 to 10 who had a stem cell transplant for acute lymphoblastic leukemia, so the T cells may come from the graft donor. The CDR3 region has the DNA TGTGCCAGCAGCGTAGGGAGGAGCTTAGATGAGCAGTTCTTC. Protein: CASSVGRSLDEQFF.